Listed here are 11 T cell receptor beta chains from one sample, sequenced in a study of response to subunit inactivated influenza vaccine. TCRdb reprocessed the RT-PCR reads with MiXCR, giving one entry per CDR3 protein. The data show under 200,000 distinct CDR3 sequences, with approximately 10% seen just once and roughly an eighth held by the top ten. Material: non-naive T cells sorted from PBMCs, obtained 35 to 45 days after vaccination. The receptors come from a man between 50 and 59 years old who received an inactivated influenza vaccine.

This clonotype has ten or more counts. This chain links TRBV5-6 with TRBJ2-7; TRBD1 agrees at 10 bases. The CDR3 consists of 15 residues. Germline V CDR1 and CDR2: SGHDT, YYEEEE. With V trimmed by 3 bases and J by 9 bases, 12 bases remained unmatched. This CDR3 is CASSYSPGTGVVQYF. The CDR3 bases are TGTGCCAGCAGCTACTCCCCCGGGACAGGGGTAGTGCAGTACTTC.

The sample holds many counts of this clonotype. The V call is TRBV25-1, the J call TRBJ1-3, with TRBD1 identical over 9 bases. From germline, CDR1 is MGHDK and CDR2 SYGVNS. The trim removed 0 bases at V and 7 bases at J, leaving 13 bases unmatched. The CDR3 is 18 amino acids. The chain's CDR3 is CASSEYLYTGTGKNTIYF. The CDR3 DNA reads TGTGCCAGCAGTGAATACCTCTATACCGGGACAGGGAAGAACACCATATATTTT.

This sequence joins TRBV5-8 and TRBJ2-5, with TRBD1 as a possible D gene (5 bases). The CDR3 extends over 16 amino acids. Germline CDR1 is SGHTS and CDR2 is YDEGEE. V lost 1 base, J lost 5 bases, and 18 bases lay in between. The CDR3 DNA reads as TGTGCCAGCAGCTTGTCCTGGAGTAGGCCAGGGGAGACCCAGTACTTC. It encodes CASSLSWSRPGETQYF.

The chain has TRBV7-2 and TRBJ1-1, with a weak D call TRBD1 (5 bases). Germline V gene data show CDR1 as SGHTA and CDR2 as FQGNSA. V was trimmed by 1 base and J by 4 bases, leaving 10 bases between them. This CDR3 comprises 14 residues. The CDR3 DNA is TGTGCCAGCAGCTTAGTCTGGGGGACCACTGAAGCTTTCTTT. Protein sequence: CASSLVWGTTEAFF.

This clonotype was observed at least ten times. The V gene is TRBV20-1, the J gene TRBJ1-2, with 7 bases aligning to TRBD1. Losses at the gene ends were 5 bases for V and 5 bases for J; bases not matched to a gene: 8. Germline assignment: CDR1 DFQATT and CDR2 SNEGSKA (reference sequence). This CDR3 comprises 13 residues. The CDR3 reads CSARGGTVYGYTF. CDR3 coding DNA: TGCAGTGCTCGCGGTGGGACAGTTTATGGCTACACCTTC.

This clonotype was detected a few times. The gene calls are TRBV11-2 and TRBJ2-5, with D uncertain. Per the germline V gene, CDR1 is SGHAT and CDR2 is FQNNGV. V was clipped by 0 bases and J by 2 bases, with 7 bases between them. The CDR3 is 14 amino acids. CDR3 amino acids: CASSLEAVQETQYF. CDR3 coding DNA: TGTGCCAGCAGCTTAGAGGCGGTACAAGAGACCCAGTACTTC. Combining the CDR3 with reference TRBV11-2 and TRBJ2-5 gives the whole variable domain EAGVAQSPRYKIIEKRQSVAFWCNPISGHATLYWYQQILGQGPKLLIQFQNNGVVDDSQLPKDRFSAERLKGVDSTLKIQPAKLEDSAVYLCASSLEAVQETQYFGPGTRLLVL.

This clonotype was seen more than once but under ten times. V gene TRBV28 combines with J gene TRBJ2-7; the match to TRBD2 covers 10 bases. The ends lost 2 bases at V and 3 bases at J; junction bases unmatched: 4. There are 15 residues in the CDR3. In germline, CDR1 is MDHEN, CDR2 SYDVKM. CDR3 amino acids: CASSLLAGVGYEQYF. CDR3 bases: TGTGCCAGCAGTTTACTAGCGGGAGTAGGCTACGAGCAGTACTTC. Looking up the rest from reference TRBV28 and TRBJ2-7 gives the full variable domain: DVKVTQSSRYLVKRTGEKVFLECVQDMDHENMFWYRQDPGLGLRLIYFSYDVKMKEKGDIPEGYSVSREKKERFSLILESASTNQTSMYLCASSLLAGVGYEQYFGPGTRLTVT.

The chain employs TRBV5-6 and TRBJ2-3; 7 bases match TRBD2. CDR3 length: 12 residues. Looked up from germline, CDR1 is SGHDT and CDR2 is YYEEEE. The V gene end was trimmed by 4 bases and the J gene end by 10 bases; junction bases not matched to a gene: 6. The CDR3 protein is CASSLRDYAQYF. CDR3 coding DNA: TGTGCCAGCAGCCTCCGGGACTACGCGCAGTATTTT.

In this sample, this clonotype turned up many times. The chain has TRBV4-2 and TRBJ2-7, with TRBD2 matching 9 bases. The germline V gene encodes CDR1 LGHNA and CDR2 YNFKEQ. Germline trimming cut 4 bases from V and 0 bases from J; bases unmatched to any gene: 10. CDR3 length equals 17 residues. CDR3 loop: CASSRSGLARSSYEQYF. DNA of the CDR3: TGTGCCAGCAGCCGATCCGGACTAGCGAGAAGCTCCTACGAGCAGTACTTC.

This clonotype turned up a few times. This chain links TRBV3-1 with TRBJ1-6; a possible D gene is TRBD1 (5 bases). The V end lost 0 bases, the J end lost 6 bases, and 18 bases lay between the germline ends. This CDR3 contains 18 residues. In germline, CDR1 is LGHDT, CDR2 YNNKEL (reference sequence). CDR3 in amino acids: CASSQDPGTWVSNSPLHF. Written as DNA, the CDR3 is TGTGCCAGCAGCCAAGATCCGGGGACTTGGGTATCTAATTCACCCCTCCACTTT. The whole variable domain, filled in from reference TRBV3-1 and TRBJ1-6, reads DTAVSQTPKYLVTQMGNDKSIKCEQNLGHDTMYWYKQDSKKFLKIMFSYNNKELIINETVPNRFSPKSPDKAHLNLHINSLELGDSAVYFCASSQDPGTWVSNSPLHFGNGTRLTVT.

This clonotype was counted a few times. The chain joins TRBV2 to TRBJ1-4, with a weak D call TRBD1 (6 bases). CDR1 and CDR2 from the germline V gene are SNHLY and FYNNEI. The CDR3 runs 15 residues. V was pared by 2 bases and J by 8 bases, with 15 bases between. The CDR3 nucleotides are TGTGCCAGCAGTGAACGCGGCAGGGGAGGCGAAAAACTGTTTTTT. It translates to CASSERGRGGEKLFF.